The clone carrying this TCR beta chain was recorded many times. The target antigen is unknown. This CDR3 has 16 amino acids. Germline CDR1 and CDR2: SGHTA and FQGNSA. Losses at the gene ends were 5 bases for V and 7 bases for J; bases not matched to a gene: 8. The sample originates from a study of T cells in Graves' hyperthyroidism and ophthalmopathy. Study-wide points: Blood samples included most of the expanded thyroid clonotypes exceeding 0.001. Ophthalmopathy was predicted by the model a median of approximately six months ahead of onset.

Amplification targeted TCR beta CDR3 regions from RNA transcripts. HTBI primers were employed in a first-round RT-PCR of the TCR CDR3. TCRdb recomputed calls from the multiplex PCR reads with MiXCR, one row per CDR3 protein. The repertoire holds 300,000 to 350,000 distinct CDR3 sequences, with 14% as singletons. The chain has TRBV7-2 and TRBJ2-1; TRBD2 matches at 13 bases. Sequenced: blood. The TCR was taken from a woman aged 30 to 39 with Graves' hyperthyroidism. DNA for the CDR3: TGTGCCAGCAGCCGGGGGACTAGCGGGATGAGAAATGAGCAGTTCTTC. Its translation: CASSRGTSGMRNEQFF.